Presented here are 30 T cell receptor beta chains from one specimen sequenced in a study of blood T cells in healthy people across ages. Sample-barcoded 5' priming and a J-beta primer mix drove a second PCR of about 7 to 12 cycles. A single record per CDR3 protein comes from TCRdb applying MiXCR to the 5' RACE reads. Counted here are about 1 million distinct CDR3 sequences, 45% occurring once; the ten biggest clones make up about 20%. The specimen was blood. These receptors were obtained from a woman in her sixties in good health.

The CDR3 DNA sequence: TGCAGTGCTATTCGGACTAGCGGGAGGAAGGAGCAGTTCTTC. Amino acids: CSAIRTSGRKEQFF. The chain combines TRBV20-1 with TRBJ2-1, with TRBD2 matching 14 bases. This CDR3 spans 14 amino acids. The ends lost 4 bases at V and 10 bases at J; junction bases unmatched: 6. The germline gives CDR1 DFQATT, CDR2 SNEGSKA (reference sequence).

Only a few counts were recorded for this clonotype. The chain joins TRBV6-5 to TRBJ2-1; TRBD2 is a possible D gene (7 bases). With 5 bases removed from V and 7 bases from J, the gap between germline ends came to 18 bases. Germline loops: CDR1 MNHEY, CDR2 SVGAGI. The CDR3 loop spans 15 amino acids. The CDR3 nucleotides are TGTGCCAGCAGTGGGGGGGCGAGACCCTCTAATGAGCAGTTCTTC. Encoded protein: CASSGGARPSNEQFF.

In regard to this clonotype: Its ends do not fully match the called genes, so a read error is possible. This chain uses TRBV2 with TRBJ2-5, with 7 bases matching TRBD2. Looked up from germline, CDR1 is SNHLY and CDR2 is FYNNEI. CDR3 length: 13 amino acids. In DNA form, the CDR3 reads TGTGTCAGCAAGGGAGGGGTAGGAGAGACCCAGTACTTC. It specifies CVSKGGVGETQYF.

The rearrangement uses TRBV5-1 and TRBJ2-1; weak D call: TRBD2 (5 bases). The DNA matches TRBJ2-7 better at its end, which makes the J call doubtful. CDR1 is SGHRS, CDR2 YFSETQ, per germline. The CDR3 covers 15 residues. The CDR3, as DNA: TGCGCCAGCAGCTTCAGTCTGGACTGGTACAATGAGCAGTACTTC. It yields the protein CASSFSLDWYNEQYF.

The chain recombines TRBV2 with TRBJ1-2; 7 bases fit TRBD1. The V gene's germline CDR1 is SNHLY and CDR2 FYNNEI. V lost 5 bases and J lost 0; bases outside the gene matches: 6. CDR3 length: 15 residues. CDR3 protein: CASSNTGTANYGYTF. In nucleotides, the CDR3 is TGTGCCAGCAGTAATACAGGGACAGCTAACTATGGCTACACCTTC.

The V gene is TRBV7-9, the J gene TRBJ2-1, with D hard to call. The germline V gene has CDR1 SEHNR and CDR2 FQNEAQ (reference sequence). Trimming shortened V by 6 bases and J by 6 bases, and 9 bases separated the two germline ends. The CDR3 runs 12 residues. The CDR3 DNA sequence: TGTGCCAGCAGTCCGAACTTCAATGAGCAGTTCTTC. This encodes CASSPNFNEQFF. Full variable domain (outside the CDR3, taken from reference TRBV7-9 and TRBJ2-1): DTGVSQNPRHKITKRGQNVTFRCDPISEHNRLYWYRQTLGQGPEFLTYFQNEAQLEKSRLLSDRFSAERPKGSFSTLEIQRTEQGDSAMYLCASSPNFNEQFFGPGTRLTVL.

The CDR3 nucleotides read TGTGCCAGCAGCCACTTGGGCCCGACAGATACGCAGTATTTT. As protein: CASSHLGPTDTQYF. The chain carries TRBV3-1 and TRBJ2-3; no clear D gene. The V gene's germline CDR1 is LGHDT and CDR2 YNNKEL (reference sequence). Trimming shortened V by 3 bases and J by 3 bases, and 10 bases separated the two germline ends. This CDR3 is 14 amino acids long.

The chain recombines TRBV6-5 with TRBJ2-2; the D gene is possibly TRBD1 (6 bases). The CDR3 is 16 residues long. The V end lost 6 bases, the J end lost 5 bases, and 19 bases lay between the germline ends. CDR1 and CDR2 (germline): MNHEY, SVGAGI. The CDR3 DNA reads TGTGCCAGCAGCCCCCAGAGGGGGATGTATACCGGGGAGCTGTTTTTT. This encodes CASSPQRGMYTGELFF.

The rearrangement uses TRBV12-3 or TRBV12-4 and TRBJ2-7, with D possibly being TRBD1 (6 bases). This CDR3 spans 14 amino acids. V was clipped by 4 bases and J by 2 bases, with 12 bases between them. CDR3 residues: CASSSPGDPYEQYF. CDR3 nucleotides: TGTGCCAGCAGTTCACCAGGGGACCCCTACGAGCAGTACTTC.

The chain combines TRBV7-2 with TRBJ2-3; D remains ambiguous. V lost 2 bases, J lost 5 bases, and 17 bases lay in between. Germline values: CDR1 SGHTA, CDR2 FQGNSA. The CDR3 runs to 16 residues. In DNA, the CDR3 is TGTGCCAGCAGCTTACTCTCTGTCTCCCCCGGAGATACGCAGTATTTT. Protein: CASSLLSVSPGDTQYF.

The V gene is TRBV10-3, the J gene TRBJ2-3; D may be TRBD2 (5 bases). The CDR3 contains 15 residues. The V end was cut by 7 bases, the J end by 2 bases, with 16 bases between. Germline CDR1 reads ENHRY; CDR2 reads SYGVKD. CDR3 region: CAINRGEGPTDTQYF. In nucleotides, the CDR3 is TGTGCCATCAACCGGGGAGAGGGTCCCACAGATACGCAGTATTTT.

This clonotype appeared a few times. V usage is TRBV13 and J usage is TRBJ2-7; 7 bases fit TRBD1. Unmatched junction bases numbered 13, after V lost 1 base and J lost 1 base. The CDR3 runs 18 residues. Germline V gene sequence: CDR1 PRHDT, CDR2 FYEKMQ (reference sequence). The CDR3 region has the DNA TGTGCCAGCAGCTTAGATGCCTTTAGGGGGCGCGGTTCCTACGAGCAGTACTTC. This gives the protein CASSLDAFRGRGSYEQYF.

Here the CDR3 reads CASSLGRTGGLAGVGANEQYF. The CDR3 DNA follows: TGTGCCAGCAGCTTAGGACGAACAGGGGGACTAGCGGGAGTTGGGGCGAACGAGCAGTACTTC. The chain employs TRBV11-1 and TRBJ2-7, with TRBD2 matching over 14 bases. The germline V gene has CDR1 SGHAT and CDR2 FQDESV (reference sequence). With V trimmed by 1 base and J by 5 bases, 19 bases remained unmatched. This CDR3 comprises 21 residues.

The chain combines TRBV29-1 with TRBJ2-4; 10 bases agree with TRBD1. The DNA end lines up better with TRBJ2-7; the J call may be wrong. CDR3 length: 12 residues. Germline V gives CDR1 SQVTM, CDR2 ANQGSEA. CDR3 region: CCGGTGAYEQYF. CDR3 nucleotides: TGCTGCGGAGGGACAGGGGCTTACGAGCAGTACTTC.

The rearrangement joins TRBV27 to TRBJ2-7, with 9 nucleotides matching TRBD2. V lost 7 bases to trimming and J lost 0 bases; unmatched junction nucleotides: 4. The CDR3 consists of 14 residues. Germline lookup yields CDR1 MNHEY and CDR2 SMNVEV (reference sequence). CDR3: CASMVAGVSYEQYF. DNA for the CDR3: TGTGCCAGCATGGTAGCGGGAGTCTCCTACGAGCAGTACTTC.

In its sample, this clonotype was seen a few times. This rearrangement joins TRBV27 to TRBJ2-1, with D possibly called TRBD1 or TRBD2 (5 bases each). Germline CDR1 MNHEY, CDR2 SMNVEV (reference sequence). The CDR3 is 13 amino acids. Trimming took 7 bases from V and 5 from J, leaving 12 bases between them. DNA for the CDR3: TGTGCCAGCACCCGGGGCCAAGACAATGAGCAGTTCTTC. The encoded protein is CASTRGQDNEQFF.

The gene calls are TRBV20-1 and TRBJ2-7; possible D gene TRBD2, 6 bases. CDR1 and CDR2 from the germline V gene are DFQATT and SNEGSKA (reference sequence). Trimming took 5 bases from V and 3 from J, leaving 20 bases between them. The CDR3 runs to 15 residues. The CDR3 coding sequence is TGCAGTGCTCTCTCCCGGGACTCCCGGGGCTACGAGCAGTACTTC. Translating gives CSALSRDSRGYEQYF.

This sequence joins TRBV2 and TRBJ2-4; D is unclear. Germline CDR1 reads SNHLY; CDR2 reads FYNNEI. The CDR3 loop spans 15 amino acids. The V gene lost 3 bases and the J gene lost 3 bases, with 12 bases spanning the gap. CDR3 bases: TGTGCCAGCAGTGAGATACCTGGTAACAAAAACATTCAGTACTTC. This sequence encodes CASSEIPGNKNIQYF.

This clonotype was observed a handful of times. This chain joins TRBV7-9 and TRBJ1-1; 8 nucleotides agree with TRBD1. J was trimmed by 1 base and V by 2 bases; bases with no gene match: 6. The V gene's germline CDR1 is SEHNR and CDR2 FQNEAQ (reference sequence). CDR3 length: 16 residues. This CDR3 reads CASSLLAGGSNTEAFF. CDR3 nucleotides: TGTGCCAGCAGCTTACTTGCAGGGGGCTCGAACACTGAAGCTTTCTTT.

This clonotype was recorded a few times. The rearrangement links TRBV12-3 or TRBV12-4 to TRBJ2-5; D is perhaps TRBD1 (6 bases). V was trimmed by 6 bases and J by 2 bases, leaving 13 bases between them. The CDR3 runs 14 residues. The CDR3 reads CASRRTGFQETQYF. CDR3 DNA: TGTGCCAGCAGACGAACAGGGTTTCAAGAGACCCAGTACTTC.

The genes are TRBV7-9 and TRBJ2-1; 14 bases are shared with TRBD2. Germline V gives CDR1 SEHNR, CDR2 FQNEAQ (reference sequence). The CDR3 length is 16 residues. Unmatched junction bases numbered 5, after V lost 2 bases and J lost 8 bases. The CDR3 loop reads CASSLPGLAGVHEQFF. CDR3 nucleotides: TGTGCCAGCAGCTTACCGGGACTAGCGGGAGTGCATGAGCAGTTCTTC.

This chain connects TRBV27 to TRBJ2-4; D gene ambiguous. The end of the DNA fits TRBJ2-7 better, so the J call may be wrong. This CDR3 comprises 14 residues. Per germline, CDR1 MNHEY and CDR2 SMNVEV (reference sequence). In DNA, the CDR3 is TGTGCCAGCAAGTCCCAGCAGTCTAACTACGAGCAGTACTTC. Translated: CASKSQQSNYEQYF.

This chain uses TRBV2 with TRBJ2-5; TRBD2 matches at 8 bases. Germline CDR1 reads SNHLY; CDR2 reads FYNNEI. The CDR3 sequence is 15 residues long. V gave up 7 bases and J gave up 1 base; unmatched junction bases: 8. For the CDR3, the DNA is TGTGCCAGCAAAAACGGCGGGAGGACCCAAGAGACCCAGTACTTC. It specifies CASKNGGRTQETQYF.

The chain couples TRBV20-1 to TRBJ2-3; 7 bases are a match to TRBD1. The ends lost 8 bases at V and 5 bases at J; junction bases unmatched: 13. The germline V gene encodes CDR1 DFQATT and CDR2 SNEGSKA (reference sequence). The CDR3 contains 14 residues. CDR3 residues: CSSSIDRVEDTQYF. As DNA, the CDR3 is TGCAGTTCCTCAATAGACAGGGTAGAAGATACGCAGTATTTT.

This clonotype was seen a handful of times. This chain links TRBV18 with TRBJ2-7; 8 bases line up with TRBD2. The CDR3 runs to 13 residues. Per germline, CDR1 KGHSH and CDR2 LQKENI. The trim removed 3 bases at V and 7 bases at J, leaving 5 bases unmatched. CDR3 sequence (DNA): TGTGCCAGCTCACCTAGCGGGGCCCGGGAGCAGTACTTC. Translated: CASSPSGAREQYF.

This clonotype was counted many times. DNA for the CDR3: TGTGCCAGCAGCCTCTCGAGTGGGGCCAACGTCCTGACTTTC. It yields the protein CASSLSSGANVLTF. The rearrangement links TRBV27 to TRBJ2-6; D gene ambiguous. Deletions cut 6 bases from V and 3 bases from J, with 9 bases between. The CDR3 runs to 14 residues. Germline values: CDR1 MNHEY, CDR2 SMNVEV (reference sequence).

The sample holds a few counts of this clonotype. The CDR3 DNA is TGTGCCTGCGAACCGGGCGGCTTCAATGAAAAACTGTTTTTT. This sequence encodes CACEPGGFNEKLFF. The rearrangement uses TRBV6-1 and TRBJ1-4; D ambiguous. Looked up from germline, CDR1 is MNHNS and CDR2 is SASEGT. V was cut by 11 bases and J by 5 bases, with 18 bases left in between. The CDR3 length is 14 residues.

The V and J genes are TRBV28 and TRBJ2-7, with 8 bases aligning to TRBD1. Germline CDR1 is MDHEN and CDR2 is SYDVKM. The CDR3 loop spans 17 amino acids. With V trimmed by 3 bases and J by 5 bases, 15 bases remained unmatched. CDR3 protein: CASSLMLMDRDVNEQYF. The CDR3 DNA reads as TGTGCCAGCAGTTTGATGTTGATGGACAGGGACGTAAACGAGCAGTACTTC.

This chain connects TRBV6-1 to TRBJ2-5; possible D gene TRBD1, 5 bases. The CDR3 spans 14 residues. The V gene lost 0 bases and the J gene lost 3 bases, with 8 bases spanning the gap. Germline V gene lookup returns CDR1 MNHNS and CDR2 SASEGT. The CDR3: CASSEAWGKETQYF. DNA for the CDR3: TGTGCCAGCAGTGAAGCTTGGGGCAAAGAGACCCAGTACTTC.

This clonotype was found once. The chain links TRBV5-1 to TRBJ2-6, with a tentative D call TRBD2 (6 bases). Germline CDR1 is SGHRS and CDR2 is YFSETQ. This CDR3 has 18 residues. Trimming pared 4 bases from V and 0 bases from J, leaving 17 bases between. CDR3 sequence (DNA): TGCGCCAGCAGCAACTACGGGACTCCCTCCTCTGGGGCCAACGTCCTGACTTTC. Its protein product is CASSNYGTPSSGANVLTF. Variable domain in full (rest from reference TRBV5-1 and TRBJ2-6): KAGVTQTPRYLIKTRGQQVTLSCSPISGHRSVSWYQQTPGQGLQFLFEYFSETQRNKGNFPGRFSGRQFSNSRSEMNVSTLELGDSALYLCASSNYGTPSSGANVLTFGAGSRLTVL.